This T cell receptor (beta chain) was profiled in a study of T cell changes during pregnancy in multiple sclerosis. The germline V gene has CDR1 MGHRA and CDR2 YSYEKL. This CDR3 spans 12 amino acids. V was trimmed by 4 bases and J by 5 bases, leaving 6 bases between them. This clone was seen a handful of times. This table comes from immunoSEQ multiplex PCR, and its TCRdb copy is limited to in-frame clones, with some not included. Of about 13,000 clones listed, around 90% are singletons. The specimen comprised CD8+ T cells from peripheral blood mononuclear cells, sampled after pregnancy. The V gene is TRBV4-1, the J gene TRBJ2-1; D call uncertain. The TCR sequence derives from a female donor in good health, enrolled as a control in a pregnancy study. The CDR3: CASSLGDNEQFF. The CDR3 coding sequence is TGCGCCAGCAGCCTTGGAGACAATGAGCAGTTCTTC.